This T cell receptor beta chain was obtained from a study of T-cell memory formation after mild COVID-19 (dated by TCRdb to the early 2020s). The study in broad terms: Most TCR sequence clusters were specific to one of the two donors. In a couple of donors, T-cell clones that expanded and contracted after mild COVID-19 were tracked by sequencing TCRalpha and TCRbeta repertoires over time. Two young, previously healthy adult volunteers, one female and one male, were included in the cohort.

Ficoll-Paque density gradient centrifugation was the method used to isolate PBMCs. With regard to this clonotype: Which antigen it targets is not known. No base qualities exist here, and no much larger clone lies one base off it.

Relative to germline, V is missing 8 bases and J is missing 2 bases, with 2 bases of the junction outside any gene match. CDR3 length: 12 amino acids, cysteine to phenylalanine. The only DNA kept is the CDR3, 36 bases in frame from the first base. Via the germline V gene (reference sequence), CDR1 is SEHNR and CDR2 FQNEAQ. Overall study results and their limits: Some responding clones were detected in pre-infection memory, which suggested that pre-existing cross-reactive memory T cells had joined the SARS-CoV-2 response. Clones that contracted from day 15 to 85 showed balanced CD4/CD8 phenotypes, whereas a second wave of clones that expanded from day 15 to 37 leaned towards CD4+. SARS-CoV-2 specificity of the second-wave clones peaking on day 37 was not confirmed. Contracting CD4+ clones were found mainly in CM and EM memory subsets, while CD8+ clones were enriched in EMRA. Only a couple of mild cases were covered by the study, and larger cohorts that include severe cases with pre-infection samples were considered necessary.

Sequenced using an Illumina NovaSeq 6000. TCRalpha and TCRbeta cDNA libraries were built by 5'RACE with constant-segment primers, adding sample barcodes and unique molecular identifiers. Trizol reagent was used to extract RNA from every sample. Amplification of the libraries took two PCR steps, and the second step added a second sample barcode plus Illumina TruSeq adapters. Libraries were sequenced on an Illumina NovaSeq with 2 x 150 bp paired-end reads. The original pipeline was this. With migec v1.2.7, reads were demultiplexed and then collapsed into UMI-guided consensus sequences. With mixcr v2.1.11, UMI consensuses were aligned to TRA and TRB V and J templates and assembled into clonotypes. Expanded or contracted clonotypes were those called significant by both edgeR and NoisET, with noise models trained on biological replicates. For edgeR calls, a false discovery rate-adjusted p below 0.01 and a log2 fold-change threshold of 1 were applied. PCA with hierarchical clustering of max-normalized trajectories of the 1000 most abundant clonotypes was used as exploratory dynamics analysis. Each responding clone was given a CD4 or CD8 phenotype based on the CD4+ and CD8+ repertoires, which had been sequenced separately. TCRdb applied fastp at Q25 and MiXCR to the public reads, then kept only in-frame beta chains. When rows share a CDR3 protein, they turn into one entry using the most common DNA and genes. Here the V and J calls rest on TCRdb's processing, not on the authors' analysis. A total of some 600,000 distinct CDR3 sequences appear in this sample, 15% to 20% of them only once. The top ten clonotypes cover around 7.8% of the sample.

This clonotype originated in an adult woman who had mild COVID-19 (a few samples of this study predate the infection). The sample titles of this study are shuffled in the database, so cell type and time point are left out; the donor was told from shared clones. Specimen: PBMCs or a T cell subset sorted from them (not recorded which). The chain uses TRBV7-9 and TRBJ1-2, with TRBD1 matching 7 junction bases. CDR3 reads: CASGTDNYGYTF. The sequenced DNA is TGTGCCAGCGGGACAGACAACTATGGCTACACCTTC.